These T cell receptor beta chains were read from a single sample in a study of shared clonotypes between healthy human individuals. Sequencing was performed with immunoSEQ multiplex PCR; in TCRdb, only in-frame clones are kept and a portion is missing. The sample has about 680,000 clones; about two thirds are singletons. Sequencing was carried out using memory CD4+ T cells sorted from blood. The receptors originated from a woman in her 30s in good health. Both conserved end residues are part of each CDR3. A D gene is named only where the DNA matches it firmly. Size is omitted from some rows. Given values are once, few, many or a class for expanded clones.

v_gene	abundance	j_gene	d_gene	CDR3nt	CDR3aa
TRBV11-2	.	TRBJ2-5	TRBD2	TGTGCCAGCAGCTGGGGGACTAGCGCCGAGACCCAGTACTTC	CASSWGTSAETQYF
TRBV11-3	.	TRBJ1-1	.	TGTGCCAGCAGCCACTGGGCGAACACTGAAGCTTTCTTT	CASSHWANTEAFF
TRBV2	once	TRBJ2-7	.	TGTGCCAGCAGTGAGGTTTTGGGGCAGGTCGAGCAGTACTTC	CASSEVLGQVEQYF
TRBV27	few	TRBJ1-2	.	TGTGCCAGCAGCACACAGGGTCGTAACTATGGCTACACCTTC	CASSTQGRNYGYTF
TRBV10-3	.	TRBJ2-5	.	TGTGCCATCTCGTCAAGGGCGGATCAAGAGACCCAGTACTTC	CAISSRADQETQYF
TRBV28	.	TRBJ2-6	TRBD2	TGTGCCAGCAGTTTCGGACTAGCGGGCGCTGGGGCCAACGTCCTGACTTTC	CASSFGLAGAGANVLTF
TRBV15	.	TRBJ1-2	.	TGTGCCACCAGCAGAGACACGGGGGCCTCGGATGGCTACACCTTC	CATSRDTGASDGYTF
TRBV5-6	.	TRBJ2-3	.	TGTGCCAGCAGCTGGCAGGGAGAAGATACGCAGTATTTT	CASSWQGEDTQYF
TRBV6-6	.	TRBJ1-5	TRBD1	TGTGCCAGCAGGCGGACAGGGGGCAATCAGCCCCAGCATTTT	CASRRTGGNQPQHF
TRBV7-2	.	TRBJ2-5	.	TGTGCCAGCAGCCTCGAAGGGCCAGGGGGGTATGAGACCCAGTACTTC	CASSLEGPGGYETQYF
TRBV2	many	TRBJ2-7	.	TGTGCCAGCAGTGAAGTAACAGGAGCGCCGGGATACGAGCAGTACTTC	CASSEVTGAPGYEQYF